Listed below are T cell receptor beta chains from one sample, sequenced in a study of T cells in Graves' hyperthyroidism and ophthalmopathy. TCRdb used MiXCR to reprocess the multiplex PCR reads, holding one entry per CDR3 protein. The profile shows hundreds of thousands of distinct CDR3 sequences, 18% of them singletons. Sequenced material: blood. These receptors all stem from a woman aged 50 to 60 with Graves' hyperthyroidism that later progressed to Graves' ophthalmopathy. The conserved cysteine and the conserved F or W are not part of the CDR3 here. Expanded clones get a size class; other rows say once, few or many, or leave the size out.

v_call clone_size cdr3_aa
TRBV29-1 . SVTGTGKSYEQY
TRBV6-1 few ASMGLPNEQF
TRBV6-1 many ASNDKNRVIGYT
TRBV27 few ASSLSVPNEQY
TRBV5-1 many ASSLPTSGSTDTQY
TRBV10-2 . ATSRGAGGTDTQY
TRBV14 . ASSRGLWGAQETQY
TRBV30 many AWSANEVPGELF
TRBV2 many ASSDGTKKGTKAF
TRBV29-1 . SVVKGTNTEAF
TRBV9 . ASSVGTSGGYEQY
TRBV3-1 . ASSQDAVAGSNTEAF
TRBV12-3/TRBV12-4 many ASSLGQHMYQETQY
TRBV11-3 many ASSKTGHEQF
TRBV12-3/TRBV12-4 many ASSQRTGKETQY
TRBV11-2 many ASTDWTADEQY
TRBV29-1 few SVEDRQGRETQY
TRBV10-3 few AISESKRGNTGELF
TRBV5-1 . ASSLAGGQGNIQY
TRBV3-1 many ASSQEGLAADTQY
TRBV27 many ASSLRSGGPGNEQF
TRBV2 many ASSEQQNTEAF
TRBV9 . ASSAFDEQF
TRBV20-1 . SATGQIYGYT
TRBV30 few AWSSGQEAYGGNEQF
TRBV5-6 . ASSADLTKQY
TRBV12-5 . ASGLDSNQPQH
TRBV3-1 few ASSQVGSGADTQY
TRBV20-1 . SARVYQEKLF
TRBV25-1 few ASSEHRSNEQF
TRBV4-1 . ASSQEDRTPRLYEQY
TRBV28 . ASMRVGGNTIY
TRBV12-5 . ASATGSSYNEQF
TRBV7-9 . ASSFGQAALGTKAF
TRBV12-3/TRBV12-4 . ASSIRLDTEAF
TRBV5-1 many ASSLEYRNTEAF
TRBV6-1 . ASRIQGLEQETQY
TRBV19 . ASSSRVNSNQSQH
TRBV7-6 many ASSSVPAGEWGIYEQY
TRBV27 . ASSPRGSNYGYT
TRBV29-1 many SVAKRGGADNEQF
TRBV20-1 many SAPGDRTDEQF
TRBV9 many ASSVTGKGEAF
TRBV11-2 many ASSWTRGGYT
TRBV5-6 . ASSLKDTEAF
TRBV20-1 many SARDPTSGGTYNEQF